The 13 T cell receptor beta chains reported below all come from one sample, sequenced in a study of blood T cells in healthy people across ages (dated by TCRdb to 2014 to 2015). The method behind the library was 5' RACE. The instrument was an Illumina HiSeq 2500. The second PCR ran for roughly 6 to 11 cycles and used a J-beta primer mix along with a sample-barcoded 5' primer. TCRdb handled the public reads itself, with Q25 trimming in fastp and clone calling in MiXCR, and kept productive beta chains. Rows are combined by CDR3 protein, so each entry shows the most common genes and DNA. Here the sample has some 880,000 distinct CDR3 sequences; about 37% occur a single time. Clones ranked in the top ten supply 13% of the sample. Input material: blood. The origin of the receptors is a man aged 18 to 29 in good health.

The chain recombines TRBV10-3 with TRBJ1-4; D is perhaps TRBD1 (5 bases). With 0 bases removed from V and 4 bases from J, the gap between germline ends came to 9 bases. The CDR3 is 15 residues long. CDR1 and CDR2 (germline): ENHRY, SYGVKD. DNA of the CDR3: TGTGCCATCAGTGAGTCAGGACAAAGTAATGAAAAACTGTTTTTT. Translating it yields CAISESGQSNEKLFF.

The V call is TRBV7-9, the J call TRBJ2-5, with 8 bases that match TRBD1. J was trimmed by 5 bases and V by 4 bases; bases with no gene match: 6. This CDR3 has 14 residues. The germline CDR1 and CDR2 sequences are SEHNR and FQNEAQ (reference sequence). The CDR3 region has the DNA TGTGCCAGCAGCTCACGACAGGGGATCGAGACCCAGTACTTC. It specifies CASSSRQGIETQYF. Supplemented by reference TRBV7-9 and TRBJ2-5, the full variable domain reads DTGVSQNPRHKITKRGQNVTFRCDPISEHNRLYWYRQTLGQGPEFLTYFQNEAQLEKSRLLSDRFSAERPKGSFSTLEIQRTEQGDSAMYLCASSSRQGIETQYFGPGTRLLVL.

The chain links TRBV7-6 to TRBJ2-1; 12 positions match TRBD2. J lost 5 bases, V lost 5 bases, and 13 bases had no gene match. CDR3 length equals 18 residues. Germline assignment: CDR1 SGHVS and CDR2 FNYEAQ. CDR3 loop: CASSPVLAGGNFDNEQFF. CDR3 DNA sequence: TGTGCCAGCAGCCCGGTACTAGCGGGGGGAAACTTCGACAATGAGCAGTTCTTC.

DNA for the CDR3: TGTGCCAGCCTTAGAACGACAACTCTCCATACGCAGTATTTT. Its protein is CASLRTTTLHTQYF. The J gene is TRBJ2-3, the V gene TRBV12-3 or TRBV12-4; D is unclear. CDR3 length: 14 residues. The V end was cut by 8 bases, the J end by 7 bases, with 19 bases between.

This clonotype came up a few times. The chain carries TRBV4-2 and TRBJ2-5; TRBD2 aligns across 14 bases. This CDR3 is 17 amino acids long. CDR1 and CDR2 (germline): LGHNA, YNFKEQ. V lost 0 bases and J lost 8; bases outside the gene matches: 8. The CDR3 loop is CASSQEAGTSGSVTQYF. The CDR3 DNA reads TGTGCCAGCAGCCAAGAGGCCGGGACTAGCGGGAGTGTAACCCAGTACTTC.

This chain links TRBV5-1 with TRBJ1-1; 7 bases are shared with TRBD1. Unmatched junction bases numbered 6, after V lost 0 bases and J lost 1 base. In germline, CDR1 is SGHRS, CDR2 YFSETQ. CDR3 size: 16 residues. The DNA of the CDR3 is TGCGCCAGCAGCTTGGGGTCGGACAGGAGGAACACTGAAGCTTTCTTT. This sequence encodes CASSLGSDRRNTEAFF.

The chain uses TRBV20-1 and TRBJ1-3; D uncertain. This CDR3 is built from 14 residues. Trimming left V 3 bases short and J 0 bases short, with 9 bases between. Germline CDR1 is DFQATT and CDR2 is SNEGSKA (reference sequence). CDR3 residues: CSARHPASGNTIYF. The CDR3 bases are TGCAGTGCTAGGCATCCGGCCTCTGGAAACACCATATATTTT.

This clonotype has a handful of counts. The V call is TRBV14, the J call TRBJ1-2; 9 bases map to TRBD1. V dropped 1 base and J dropped 7; count of bases not matched to a gene: 7. The CDR3 covers 15 residues. Germline values: CDR1 SGHDN, CDR2 FVKESK. The CDR3 sequence: CASSQAGTGFSGYTF. DNA of the CDR3: TGTGCCAGCAGCCAAGCCGGGACAGGGTTTTCTGGCTACACCTTC.

Worth noting for this clonotype: It may be a read error: a sequence one base away is much more abundant. The J gene is TRBJ2-3, the V gene TRBV12-3 or TRBV12-4; D gene uncertain. The CDR3 spans 11 residues. In nucleotides, the CDR3 is TGTACCAGCAGTTCTCAACATACGCAGTATTTT. Translated: CTSSSQHTQYF.

This clonotype was seen a handful of times. The V call is TRBV19, the J call TRBJ2-5, with 7 bases identical to TRBD1. Germline V gene data show CDR1 as LNHDA and CDR2 as SQIVND (reference sequence). The CDR3 loop spans 13 amino acids. After removal of 7 bases from V and 1 base from J, the junction contained 3 bases not matched to a gene. Here the CDR3 DNA reads TGTGCCAGTAAGGGGGCCCTCCAAGAGACCCAGTACTTC. It is translated as CASKGALQETQYF.

The chain has TRBV19 and TRBJ1-5; possible D gene TRBD1, 5 bases. The germline V and J ends were trimmed by 8 bases and 0 bases, with 11 bases remaining between them. The CDR3 is 14 amino acids. Germline V gene data show CDR1 as LNHDA and CDR2 as SQIVND (reference sequence). CDR3 sequence reads: CASDPQGSNQPQHF. CDR3 coding DNA: TGTGCCAGTGACCCCCAGGGTAGCAATCAGCCCCAGCATTTT.

This clonotype was picked up many times. The gene calls are TRBV4-1 and TRBJ2-5; 12 bases agree with TRBD2. Per germline, CDR1 MGHRA and CDR2 YSYEKL. After removal of 4 bases from V and 3 bases from J, the junction contained 3 bases not matched to a gene. CDR3 length: 15 residues. The CDR3 here is CASSRRTSGEETQYF. Here the CDR3 DNA reads TGCGCCAGCAGCCGAAGGACTAGCGGGGAAGAGACCCAGTACTTC.

This rearrangement joins TRBV7-2 to TRBJ2-1; D tentatively reads TRBD1 or TRBD2 (6 bases each). Trimming removed 5 bases at V and 1 base at J, with 18 bases between. This CDR3 region has 17 residues. Germline CDR1 reads SGHTA; CDR2 reads FQGNSA. The CDR3 sequence is CASSPGRGLGSYNEQFF. CDR3 nucleotides: TGTGCCAGCAGCCCCGGTCGGGGGCTGGGGTCCTACAATGAGCAGTTCTTC.